This record covers a single T cell receptor (beta chain). Antigen specificity is unknown. The length of the CDR3 is 14 residues. V was clipped by 2 bases and J by 2 bases, with 10 bases between them. Germline lookup yields CDR1 SGDLS and CDR2 YYNGEE. The sample originates from a study of a mutant IDH1 vaccine in newly diagnosed glioma. For the study at large: The earlier regimen, radiotherapy, temozolomide, or both, was most often both. Visits V12 and V13 fell at weeks 35 and 47, respectively.

This sample's time point: week 35, safety follow-up. All doses held 300 ug of mutant IDH1 20-mer peptide, with topical imiquimod. Diagnosis in the donors showed new WHO grade 3 or 4 astrocytomas that were IDH1-mutant and ATRX-lost. Profiling relied on immunoSEQ multiplex PCR, and the TCRdb table lists in-frame clones only, not all of them. The sample has about 26,000 clones; around four fifths are singletons. The sequences come from PBMCs, collected from a glioma patient whose treatment included an IDH1 peptide vaccine. This sequence joins TRBV9 and TRBJ2-5, with TRBD2 as a possible D gene (5 bases). This sequence originates from a man aged 25 to 40 with glioma. DNA for the CDR3: TGTGCCAGCAGCGTTGCGGGTGAACAAGAGACCCAGTACTTC. Translated: CASSVAGEQETQYF.